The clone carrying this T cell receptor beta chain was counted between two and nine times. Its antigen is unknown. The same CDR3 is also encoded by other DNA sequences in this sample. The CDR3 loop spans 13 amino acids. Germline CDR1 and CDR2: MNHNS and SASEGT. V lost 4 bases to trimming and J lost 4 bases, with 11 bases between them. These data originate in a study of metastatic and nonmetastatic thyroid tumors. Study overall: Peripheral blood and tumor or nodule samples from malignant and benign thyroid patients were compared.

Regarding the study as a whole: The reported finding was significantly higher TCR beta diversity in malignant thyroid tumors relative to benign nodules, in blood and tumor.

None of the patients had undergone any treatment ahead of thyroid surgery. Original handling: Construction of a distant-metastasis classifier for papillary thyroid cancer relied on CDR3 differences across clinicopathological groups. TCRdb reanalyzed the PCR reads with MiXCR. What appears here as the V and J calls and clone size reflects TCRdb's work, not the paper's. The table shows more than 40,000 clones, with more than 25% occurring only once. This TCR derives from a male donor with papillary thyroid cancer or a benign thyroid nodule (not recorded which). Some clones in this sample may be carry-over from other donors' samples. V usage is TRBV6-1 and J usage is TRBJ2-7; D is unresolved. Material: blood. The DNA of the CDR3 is TGTGCCAGCAGTGTGAGGAGAGCGTACGAGCAGTACTTC. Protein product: CASSVRRAYEQYF.